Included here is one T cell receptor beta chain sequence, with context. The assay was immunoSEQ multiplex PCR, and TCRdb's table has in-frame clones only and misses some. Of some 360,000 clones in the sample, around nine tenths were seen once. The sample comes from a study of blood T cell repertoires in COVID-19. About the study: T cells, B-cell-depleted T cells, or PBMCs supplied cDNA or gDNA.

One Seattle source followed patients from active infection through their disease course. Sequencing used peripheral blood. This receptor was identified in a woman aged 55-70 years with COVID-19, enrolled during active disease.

This chain's CDR3 is CASRGDRERIYGYTF. The CDR3 DNA sequence: TGTGCCAGCAGGGGTGACAGGGAAAGGATCTATGGCTACACCTTC. The chain has TRBV6-5 and TRBJ1-2, with 7 positions matching TRBD1. The CDR3 is 15 amino acids. Germline values: CDR1 MNHEY, CDR2 SVGAGI. Losses at the gene ends were 6 bases for V and 4 bases for J; bases not matched to a gene: 11.